This T cell receptor beta chain emerged from a study of shared clonotypes between healthy human individuals. About the research overall: For every donor, three CD4 naive, three CD4 memory, two CD8 naive and one CD8 memory plates were used.

V dropped 3 bases and J dropped 0; count of bases not matched to a gene: 11. Germline loops: CDR1 MRHNA, CDR2 SNTAGT. This CDR3 contains 17 residues. Splitting the CD4+ cells yielded a CD45RA+ naive subset and a CD45RA-negative memory subset. This clone was detected once. The method was immunoSEQ multiplex PCR; TCRdb's version includes in-frame clones alone and lacks a portion of them. The sample lists 1.5 million to 1.9 million clones; 95% to 99% were seen once. The genes are TRBV6-4 and TRBJ2-7; 7 bases match TRBD1. Input material: naive CD4+ T cells sorted from blood. Subset described: CD45RA+ positively selected. The sequence was obtained from a man aged 25-45 years in good health. CDR3 sequence reads: CASSDLPTGQTSYEQYF. CDR3 bases: TGTGCCAGCAGTGATCTACCCACGGGACAGACCTCCTACGAGCAGTACTTC.